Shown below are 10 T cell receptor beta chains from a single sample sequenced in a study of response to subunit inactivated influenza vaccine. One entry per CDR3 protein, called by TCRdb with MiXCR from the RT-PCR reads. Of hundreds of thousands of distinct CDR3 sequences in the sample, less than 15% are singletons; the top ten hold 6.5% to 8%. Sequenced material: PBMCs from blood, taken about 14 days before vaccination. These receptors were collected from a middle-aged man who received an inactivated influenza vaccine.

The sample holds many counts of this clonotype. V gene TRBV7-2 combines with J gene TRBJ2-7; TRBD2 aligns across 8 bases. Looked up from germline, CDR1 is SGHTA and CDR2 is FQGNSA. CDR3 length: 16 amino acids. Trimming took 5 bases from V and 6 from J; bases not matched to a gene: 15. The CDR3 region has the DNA TGTGCCAGCAGCCACCCACGGGGGGGAGGTCTTCGCGAGCAGTACTTC. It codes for CASSHPRGGGLREQYF.

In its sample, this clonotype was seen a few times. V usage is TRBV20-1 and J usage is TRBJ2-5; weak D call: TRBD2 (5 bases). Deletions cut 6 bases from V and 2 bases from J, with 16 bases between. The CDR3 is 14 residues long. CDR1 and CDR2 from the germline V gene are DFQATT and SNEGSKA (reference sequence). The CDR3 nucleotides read TGCAGTGCAACCCATGTAAGCGGACAAGAGACCCAGTACTTC. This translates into CSATHVSGQETQYF.

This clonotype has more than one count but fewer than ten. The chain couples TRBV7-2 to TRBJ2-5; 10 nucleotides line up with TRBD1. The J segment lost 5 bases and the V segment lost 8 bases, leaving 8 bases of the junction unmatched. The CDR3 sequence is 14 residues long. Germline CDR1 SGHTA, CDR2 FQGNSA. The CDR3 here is CASGRDRGFETQYF. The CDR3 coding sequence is TGTGCCAGCGGGCGGGACAGGGGTTTTGAGACCCAGTACTTC.

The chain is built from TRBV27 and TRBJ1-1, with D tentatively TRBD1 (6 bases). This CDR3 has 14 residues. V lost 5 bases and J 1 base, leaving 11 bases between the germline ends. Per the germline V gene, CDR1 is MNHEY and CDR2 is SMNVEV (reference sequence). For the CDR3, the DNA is TGTGCCAGCAGTATACGGACAGAGAACACTGAAGCTTTCTTT. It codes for CASSIRTENTEAFF.

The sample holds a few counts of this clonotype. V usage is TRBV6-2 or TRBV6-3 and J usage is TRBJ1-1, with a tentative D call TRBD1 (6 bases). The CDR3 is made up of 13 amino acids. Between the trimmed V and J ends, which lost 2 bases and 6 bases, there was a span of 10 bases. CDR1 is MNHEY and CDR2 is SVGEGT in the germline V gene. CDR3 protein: CASSYPSGAEAFF. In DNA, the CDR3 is TGTGCCAGCAGTTACCCGTCAGGGGCTGAAGCTTTCTTT.

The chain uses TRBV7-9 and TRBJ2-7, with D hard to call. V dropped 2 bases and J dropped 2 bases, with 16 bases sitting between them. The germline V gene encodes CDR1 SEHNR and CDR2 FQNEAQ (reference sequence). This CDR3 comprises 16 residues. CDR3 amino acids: CASSLPLSRGPYEQYF. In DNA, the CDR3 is TGTGCCAGCAGCTTACCCCTGAGTAGAGGCCCCTACGAGCAGTACTTC.

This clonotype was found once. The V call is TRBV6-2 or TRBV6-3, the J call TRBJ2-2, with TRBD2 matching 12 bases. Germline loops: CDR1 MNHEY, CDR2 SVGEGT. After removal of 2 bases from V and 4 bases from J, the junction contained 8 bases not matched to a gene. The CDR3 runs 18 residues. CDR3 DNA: TGTGCCAGCAGTTACCCCTCTAGCGGGGGGGCCGGCACCGGGGAGCTGTTTTTT. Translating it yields CASSYPSSGGAGTGELFF.

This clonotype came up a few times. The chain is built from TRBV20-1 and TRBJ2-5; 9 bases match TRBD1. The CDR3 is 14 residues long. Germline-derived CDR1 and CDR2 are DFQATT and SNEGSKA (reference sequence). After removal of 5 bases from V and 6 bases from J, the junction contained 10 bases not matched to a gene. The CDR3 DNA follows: TGCAGTGCTCCGGACAGGGGTTTGAAAAAGACCCAGTACTTC. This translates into CSAPDRGLKKTQYF.

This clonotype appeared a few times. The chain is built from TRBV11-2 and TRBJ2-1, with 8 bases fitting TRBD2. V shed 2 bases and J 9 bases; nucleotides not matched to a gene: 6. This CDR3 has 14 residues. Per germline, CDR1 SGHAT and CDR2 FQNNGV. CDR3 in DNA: TGTGCCAGCAGCTTATTCGCGACTAGCGTTGAGCAGTTCTTC. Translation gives CASSLFATSVEQFF.

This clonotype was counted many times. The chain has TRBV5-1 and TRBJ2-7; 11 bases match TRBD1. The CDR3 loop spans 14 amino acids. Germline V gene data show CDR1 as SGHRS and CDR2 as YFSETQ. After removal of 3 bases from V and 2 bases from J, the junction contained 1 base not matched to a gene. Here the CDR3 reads CASSWGQGAYEQYF. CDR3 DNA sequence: TGCGCCAGCAGCTGGGGACAGGGGGCCTACGAGCAGTACTTC. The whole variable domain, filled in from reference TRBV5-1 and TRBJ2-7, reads KAGVTQTPRYLIKTRGQQVTLSCSPISGHRSVSWYQQTPGQGLQFLFEYFSETQRNKGNFPGRFSGRQFSNSRSEMNVSTLELGDSALYLCASSWGQGAYEQYFGPGTRLTVT.